This TCR beta chain is drawn from a study of CD4+ T cells in melanoma. The study's findings and limits: Neoantigen-specific CD4+ T cells in melanoma reportedly had diverse differentiation states.

The CDR3 is 14 residues long. In germline, CDR1 is SGHRS, CDR2 YFSETQ. Trimming cost V 1 base and J 4 bases, with 11 bases left between them. Of note for this clone: Its antigen remains unidentified.

TCRdb's table, derived via immunoSEQ multiplex PCR, lists solely in-frame clones and lacks some. The table includes 9,900 or so clones, 55% to 75% detected once. The chain couples TRBV5-1 to TRBJ2-5; maybe TRBD1 (5 bases). The sample consisted of cells from a culture (not recorded whether cultured in vitro). The TCR sequence derives from a human donor with melanoma. The DNA for the CDR3 is TGCGCCAGCAGCTTGAGGCCAGGGCGAGAGACCCAGTACTTC. Translated: CASSLRPGRETQYF.